Listed below are T cell receptor beta chains from one sample, sequenced in a study of identical twins. TCRdb analysed the 5' RACE reads with MiXCR anew, one entry per CDR3 protein. Of nearly 650,000 distinct CDR3 sequences listed, about 7.6% are singletons. This same sample was also taken into another study, of yellow fever vaccine responses in identical twins.

Specimen: PBMCs. Receptors originate from a woman aged 18 to 35 in good health. CDR3s include the opening cysteine and the closing phenylalanine or tryptophan. Each record gives: V gene, clone size, J gene, D gene, CDR3 DNA, CDR3 protein. The D gene is left open where the match is weak. The listing skips clone size in some rows; elsewhere it reads once, few, many or a size class.

TRBV20-1,few,TRBJ1-1,-,TGCAGTGCTAGAGGGAGGGCCCACCCGAACACTGAAGCTTTCTTT,CSARGRAHPNTEAFF
TRBV7-2,many,TRBJ2-7,TRBD2,TGTGCCAGCAGCTCGGGACTAGCGGGAGTCTTCGAGCAGTACTTC,CASSSGLAGVFEQYF
TRBV12-3/TRBV12-4,few,TRBJ2-3,-,TGTGCCAGCAGCCCAGGGGAATTGCAGTATTTT,CASSPGELQYF
TRBV5-1,-,TRBJ2-3,-,TGCGCCAGCAGCTTGGTTCAGAAAAGTAGCACAGATACGCAGTATTTT,CASSLVQKSSTDTQYF
TRBV12-3/TRBV12-4,few,TRBJ2-7,-,TGTGCCAGCAGTGCCCCGGCAGGCGCACAATTTCCCCAGTACTTC,CASSAPAGAQFPQYF
TRBV6-5,few,TRBJ1-5,TRBD1,TGTGCCAGCAGTTACTCGGGCAGGGGGCATGGCAATCAGCCCCAGCATTTT,CASSYSGRGHGNQPQHF
TRBV7-2,-,TRBJ1-2,-,TGTGCCAGCAGCTTAGCAAGTCAGAACTATGGCTACACCTTC,CASSLASQNYGYTF
TRBV20-1,many,TRBJ2-1,-,TGCAGTGCTAGACGGCAGGGGTCCTACAATGAGCAGTTCTTC,CSARRQGSYNEQFF
TRBV10-2,once,TRBJ2-3,TRBD1,TGCGCCAGCAGTGATAAGGTCGGACAGGGCACAGATACGCAGTATTTT,CASSDKVGQGTDTQYF
TRBV12-5,few,TRBJ2-6,TRBD2,TGTGCTAGTTACCTAGCGGGAGCGAATACCTCTGGGGCCAACGTCCTGACTTTC,CASYLAGANTSGANVLTF
TRBV6-5,many,TRBJ1-1,TRBD1,TGTGCCAGCAGTTACATTAGGGGGACAGGTATGAACACTGAAGCTTTCTTT,CASSYIRGTGMNTEAFF
TRBV21-1,few,TRBJ2-5,-,TGTGCCAGCACAGAGACCCAGTACTTC,CASTETQYF
TRBV29-1,many,TRBJ2-5,TRBD1,TGCAGCGTTGGGGGACAGGGAGAGACCCAGTACTTC,CSVGGQGETQYF
TRBV29-1,few,TRBJ1-2,-,TGCAGCGTTGGGGGGGGCCAGGAGTATGGCTACACCTTC,CSVGGGQEYGYTF
TRBV7-8,many,TRBJ2-2,-,TGTGCCAGCAGCTTAGACATATCGTGGAACACCGGGGAGCTGTTTTTT,CASSLDISWNTGELFF
TRBV4-1,-,TRBJ2-3,TRBD2,TGCGCCAGCAGCCAAAGAGCTAGCGGGGGACCCACAGATACGCAGTATTTT,CASSQRASGGPTDTQYF
TRBV12-3/TRBV12-4,-,TRBJ2-3,-,TGTGCCAGCAGTTTAGGGAACTCGGGCTCAGATACGCAGTATTTT,CASSLGNSGSDTQYF
TRBV3-1,-,TRBJ2-3,TRBD1,TGTGCCAGCAGCCCACAGGGGTCGACCAGGGATACGCAGTATTTT,CASSPQGSTRDTQYF
TRBV21-1,few,TRBJ2-5,-,TGTGCCAGCAGCAAAGATGATCCGGGACTGCAGTACCAAGAGACCCAGTACTTC,CASSKDDPGLQYQETQYF
TRBV6-2/TRBV6-3,many,TRBJ2-1,-,TGTGCCAGCAGTTCCCTGTGGGAGAGAAATGAGCAGTTCTTC,CASSSLWERNEQFF
TRBV6-1,few,TRBJ1-5,-,TGTGCCAGCAGTCGTTGGTCGGGCACATATAGCAATCAGCCCCAGCATTTT,CASSRWSGTYSNQPQHF
TRBV15,many,TRBJ2-3,TRBD2,TGTGCCACCAGCCCCCAAGCGGGGGGCGTGACAGATACGCAGTATTTT,CATSPQAGGVTDTQYF
TRBV29-1,many,TRBJ2-7,TRBD2,TGCAGCGTAGCGACAGGGACTAGCGGGAGAAGGGGGGAGCAGTACTTC,CSVATGTSGRRGEQYF
TRBV12-3/TRBV12-4,few,TRBJ1-4,TRBD1,TGTGCCAGCGGGGGACAGCACTATGAAAAACTGTTTTTT,CASGGQHYEKLFF
TRBV29-1,-,TRBJ2-1,-,TGCAGCGTTGAAGCCCGGGGGGCCAATGAGCAGTTCTTC,CSVEARGANEQFF
TRBV28,many,TRBJ2-3,-,TGTGCCAGCAGTTTTGATAGAGGGGTTAGGACAGATACGCAGTATTTT,CASSFDRGVRTDTQYF
TRBV5-1,-,TRBJ2-7,TRBD1,TGCGCCAGCAGCTTTTGGGGGACAGGGTTGGAGGAGCAGTACTTC,CASSFWGTGLEEQYF
TRBV12-3/TRBV12-4,many,TRBJ1-5,-,TGTGCCAGCAGTTTTGGGCATCCGCCCCAGCATTTT,CASSFGHPPQHF
TRBV20-1,-,TRBJ1-4,TRBD1,TGCAGTGCTAGAGACCCCAGGACAGGGCAAAATGAAAAACTGTTTTTT,CSARDPRTGQNEKLFF
TRBV28,-,TRBJ2-5,-,TGTGCCAACCCTTGGGATAGGGACCCACAAGAGACCCAGTACTTC,CANPWDRDPQETQYF
TRBV3-1,few,TRBJ2-3,-,TGTGCCAGCAGCCTTCAGGGGAGGGGGTCGGCAGATACGCAGTATTTT,CASSLQGRGSADTQYF
TRBV27,-,TRBJ2-5,TRBD2,TGTGCCGGGGGATTAGCGGGAAACCCACAAGAGACCCAGTACTTC,CAGGLAGNPQETQYF
TRBV20-1,many,TRBJ2-1,TRBD1,TGCAGTGCTAGGAGGGGGACAGGGATCAATGAGCAGTTCTTC,CSARRGTGINEQFF
TRBV27,many,TRBJ2-1,-,TGTGCCAGCAGTTTATCAACGGGACTCCTATCCTACAATGAGCAGTTCTTC,CASSLSTGLLSYNEQFF
TRBV20-1,many,TRBJ2-3,TRBD2,TGCAGTGCTAGTTTCCTGGCGGGGGGGAGCACAGATACGCAGTATTTT,CSASFLAGGSTDTQYF
TRBV7-2,few,TRBJ1-6,-,TGTGCCAGCAGCCTAAAACTCAGCTCCTATAATTCACCCCTCCACTTT,CASSLKLSSYNSPLHF
TRBV7-6,many,TRBJ2-7,TRBD2,TGTGCCAGCAGCTCAGCTAGCGGGGCTCCCTACGAGCAGTACTTC,CASSSASGAPYEQYF
TRBV28,few,TRBJ2-7,TRBD2,TGTGCCAGCAGTTTAGAAGCCGGGAGCGGGAGGGCATACGAGCAGTACTTC,CASSLEAGSGRAYEQYF
TRBV2,few,TRBJ2-3,TRBD2,TGTGCCAGCAGTCTCGGGACTAGCGGGAGAGGGGGCACAGATACGCAGTATTTT,CASSLGTSGRGGTDTQYF
TRBV18,many,TRBJ2-6,-,TGTGCCAGCTCACCTGCAGTCTCTGGGGCCAACGTCCTGACTTTC,CASSPAVSGANVLTF
TRBV29-1,few,TRBJ2-1,TRBD2,TGCAGCGCCACCCTAGCGGGAGGGCCCAGTGAGCAGTTCTTC,CSATLAGGPSEQFF
TRBV11-1,many,TRBJ2-1,-,TGTGCCAGCAGCCCAAAATCCCTTGGTGGGAGTATTTACAATGAGCAGTTCTTC,CASSPKSLGGSIYNEQFF